This paragraph reports one T cell receptor (beta chain). CDR1 is MRHNA, CDR2 SNTAGT, per germline. The CDR3 consists of 12 residues. V was shortened by 2 bases and J by 7 bases, with 5 bases between the two germline ends. Profiling relied on immunoSEQ multiplex PCR, and the TCRdb table lists in-frame clones only, not all of them. There are around 140,000 clones in the sample; 65% to 80% occur only once, and about 1.8% lies in the top ten. This entry is derived from a study of blood T cell repertoires in COVID-19. At the level of the study: Italy, Spain and the United States were the sources of the convalescent and acute COVID-19 samples. Nucleic acid was either cDNA or gDNA, and it came from T cells, B-cell-depleted T cells, or PBMCs.

The TCR sequence derives from a woman aged 55-70 years with acute or convalescent COVID-19. V is TRBV6-4 and J is TRBJ2-2; D remains unclear. The sequenced material came from peripheral blood. CDR3 sequence reads: CASSDNGGELFF. In DNA form, the CDR3 reads TGTGCCAGCAGTGACAACGGCGGGGAGCTGTTTTTT.